The clone carrying this T cell receptor beta chain was counted at least ten times. Its specificity is unknown. Across 18 months, stable Graves' hyperthyroidism was marked by no progression to ophthalmopathy. Those with hyperthyroidism were 18 to 65 years old, newly diagnosed, and ill for under 2 months. Isolation of PBMCs was performed on 9.5 to 10 ml fresh peripheral blood. The sample originates from a study of T cells in Graves' hyperthyroidism and ophthalmopathy. General observations from the study: Clonotypes that were expanded in thyroid above 0.001 mostly appeared in blood too.

Template material for amplifying TCR beta CDR3 regions consisted of RNA transcripts. First-round RT-PCR targeting the TCR CDR3 was performed with the HTBI primer set. TCRdb called the multiplex PCR reads again in MiXCR, with one record for every CDR3 protein. Of approximately 710,000 distinct CDR3 sequences detected, around 15% appear once; the ten largest clones hold roughly 15%. CDR1 SQVTM and CDR2 ANQGSEA come from the germline V gene. V was shortened by 3 bases and J by 1 base, with 11 bases between the two germline ends. The CDR3 consists of 14 residues. The V call is TRBV29-1, the J call TRBJ2-3, with D hard to call. The sample comprised blood. The receptor comes from a man aged 50 to 59 with Graves' hyperthyroidism. Written as DNA, the CDR3 is TGCAGCGTTGATGGTTCAAGGGGCACAGATACGCAGTATTTT. This encodes CSVDGSRGTDTQYF.